This TCR beta chain originates from a study of shared clonotypes between healthy human individuals. V was clipped by 2 bases and J by 10 bases, with 9 bases between them. Germline V gene sequence: CDR1 MDHEN, CDR2 SYDVKM. This CDR3 spans 12 amino acids. Comments on this clone: Its matching antigen is unknown.

Using immunoSEQ multiplex PCR, the repertoire was profiled, and TCRdb retains in-frame clones only, with some absent. This table holds over a million clones, 96% found once. Study-wide findings and caveats: Non-shared clonotypes were found to have lower generation probabilities than the clonotypes that were shared by all four of the sorted-subset donors. On the whole, naive subsets had larger estimated richness than memory subsets had. Owing to a small donor count, the genetic and exposure-history diversity represented was limited.

All the donors were Caucasian adults who lived in Nashville, Tennessee. The chain is built from TRBV28 and TRBJ2-1, with D unclear. The sequencing sample was made of naive CD4+ T cells sorted from blood. The subset: CD45RA+ positively selected. The clonotype was recovered from a man aged 25-40 years in good health. The CDR3 DNA is TGTGCCAGCAGTTTAAGCCGCCAGGAGCAGTTCTTC. The encoded protein is CASSLSRQEQFF. The whole variable domain, filled in from reference TRBV28 and TRBJ2-1, reads DVKVTQSSRYLVKRTGEKVFLECVQDMDHENMFWYRQDPGLGLRLIYFSYDVKMKEKGDIPEGYSVSREKKERFSLILESASTNQTSMYLCASSLSRQEQFFGPGTRLTVL.